This TCR beta chain was documented in a study of cytomegalovirus exposure and HLA in healthy donors. Study outcomes and limitations: Reports described diagnosis of cytomegalovirus status by the classifier as highly specific and sensitive. TCR sequences were mostly rare, though some public TCRs occurred in many donors.

In the case of this clone: The antigen is undetermined.

CDR3 length: 15 amino acids. V shed 4 bases, J shed 4 bases, and the junction held 4 bases outside the gene matches. The V gene's germline CDR1 is SGHTS and CDR2 YDEGEE. The study ran its PCR with 60 Vbeta and 13 Jbeta primers. The method was immunoSEQ multiplex PCR; TCRdb's version includes in-frame clones alone and lacks a portion of them. The table shows more than 50,000 clones, with roughly 77% occurring only once. The genes are TRBV5-8 and TRBJ2-6, with 8 positions matching TRBD1. Sequencing used PBMCs. The receptor was derived from a woman aged 40-49 years in good health and CMV-seropositive. The CDR3 spells CASSRRGPGANVLTF. CDR3 coding DNA: TGTGCCAGCAGCCGCAGGGGGCCGGGGGCCAACGTCCTGACTTTC.